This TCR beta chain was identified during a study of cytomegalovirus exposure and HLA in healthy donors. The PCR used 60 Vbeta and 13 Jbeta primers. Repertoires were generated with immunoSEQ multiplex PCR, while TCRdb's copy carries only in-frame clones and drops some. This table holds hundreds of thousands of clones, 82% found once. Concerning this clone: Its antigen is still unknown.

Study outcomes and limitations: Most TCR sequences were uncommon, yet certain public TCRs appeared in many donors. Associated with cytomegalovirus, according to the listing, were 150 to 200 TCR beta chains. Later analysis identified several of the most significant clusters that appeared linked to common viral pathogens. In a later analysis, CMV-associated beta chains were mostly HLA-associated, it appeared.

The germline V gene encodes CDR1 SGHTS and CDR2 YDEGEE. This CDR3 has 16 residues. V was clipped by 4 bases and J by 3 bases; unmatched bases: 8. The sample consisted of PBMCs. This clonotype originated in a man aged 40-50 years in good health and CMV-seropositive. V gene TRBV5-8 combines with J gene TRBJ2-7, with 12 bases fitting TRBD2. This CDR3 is CASSTGLAGINYEQYV. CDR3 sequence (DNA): TGTGCCAGCAGCACAGGACTAGCGGGAATCAACTACGAGCAGTACGTC.